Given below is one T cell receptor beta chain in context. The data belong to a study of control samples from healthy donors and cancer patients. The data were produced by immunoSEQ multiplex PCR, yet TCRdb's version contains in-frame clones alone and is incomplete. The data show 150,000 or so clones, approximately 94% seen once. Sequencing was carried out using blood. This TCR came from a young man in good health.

The CDR3 DNA reads TGTGCCAGCAGCTTACCTGCGTCCCGGAAGCGCTACGAGCAGTACTTC. Its protein product is CASSLPASRKRYEQYF. The V and J genes are TRBV11-2 and TRBJ2-7; D gene uncertain. Trimming took off 2 bases at V and 3 bases at J, with 17 bases between the two ends. Germline CDR1 is SGHAT and CDR2 is FQNNGV. CDR3 size: 16 residues.